Listed below are T cell receptor beta chains from one sample, sequenced in a study of neurological immune-mediated disorders. TCRdb called the 5' RACE reads again in MiXCR, with one record for every CDR3 protein. The sample consists of 85,000 to 100,000 distinct CDR3 sequences, 3% to 4.5% of them appearing once. The specimen sequenced was PBMCs. These receptor sequences come from a woman in her late teens or twenties with multiple sclerosis. The CDR3 runs from the conserved cysteine through the conserved F or W. The size field reads once, few or many counts, or a class when the clone is expanded.

size	V	J	CDR3
many	TRBV20-1	TRBJ2-3	CSARDEGAGSTDTQYF
many	TRBV5-5	TRBJ2-7	CASSWTSGTEQYF
many	TRBV29-1	TRBJ2-1	CSLWEGTNYNEQFF
many	TRBV6-5	TRBJ1-2	CASSYDRYYGYTF
many	TRBV4-1	TRBJ1-2	CASSPDRGPIYGYTF
many	TRBV5-1	TRBJ2-3	CASSRSSGRLDTQYF
few	TRBV6-5	TRBJ2-3	CASSYSRSGSDTDTQYF
many	TRBV29-1	TRBJ2-5	CSVEDGRAGTQYF
many	TRBV6-2/TRBV6-3	TRBJ2-2	CASRHPDGDTGELFF
many	TRBV5-1	TRBJ2-3	CASSLYGQPSVDTQYF
many	TRBV5-1	TRBJ1-5	CASRPGTASNQPQHF
many	TRBV29-1	TRBJ1-1	CSVEDRADTEAFF